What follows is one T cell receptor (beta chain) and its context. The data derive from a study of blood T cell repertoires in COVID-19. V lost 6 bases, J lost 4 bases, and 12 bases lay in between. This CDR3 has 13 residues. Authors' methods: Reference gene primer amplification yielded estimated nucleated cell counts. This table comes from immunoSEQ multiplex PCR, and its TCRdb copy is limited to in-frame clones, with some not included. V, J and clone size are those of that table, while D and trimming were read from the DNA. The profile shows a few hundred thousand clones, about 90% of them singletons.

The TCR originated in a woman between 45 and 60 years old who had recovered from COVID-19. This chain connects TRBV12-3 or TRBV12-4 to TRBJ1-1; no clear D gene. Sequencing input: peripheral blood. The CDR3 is CASRFLEGTEAFF. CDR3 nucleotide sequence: TGTGCCAGCAGGTTCCTGGAGGGCACTGAAGCTTTCTTT.